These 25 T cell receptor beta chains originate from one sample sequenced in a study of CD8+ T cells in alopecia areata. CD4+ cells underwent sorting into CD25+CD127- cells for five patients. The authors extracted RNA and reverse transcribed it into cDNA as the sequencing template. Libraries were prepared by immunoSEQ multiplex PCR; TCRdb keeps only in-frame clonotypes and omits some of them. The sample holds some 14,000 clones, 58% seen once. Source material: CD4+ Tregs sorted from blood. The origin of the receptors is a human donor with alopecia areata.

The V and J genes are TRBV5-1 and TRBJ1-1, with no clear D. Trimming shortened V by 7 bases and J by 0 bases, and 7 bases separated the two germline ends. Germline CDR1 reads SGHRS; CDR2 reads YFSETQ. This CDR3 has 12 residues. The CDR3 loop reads CASLGMNTEAFF. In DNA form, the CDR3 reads TGCGCCAGCCTAGGCATGAACACTGAAGCTTTCTTT.

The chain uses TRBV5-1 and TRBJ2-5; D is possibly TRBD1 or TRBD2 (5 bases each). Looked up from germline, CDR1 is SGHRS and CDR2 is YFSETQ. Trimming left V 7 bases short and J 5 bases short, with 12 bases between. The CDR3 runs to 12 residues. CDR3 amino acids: CASGGNEETQYF. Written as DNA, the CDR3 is TGCGCCAGCGGGGGTAACGAGGAGACCCAGTACTTC. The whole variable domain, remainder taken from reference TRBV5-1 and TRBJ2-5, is KAGVTQTPRYLIKTRGQQVTLSCSPISGHRSVSWYQQTPGQGLQFLFEYFSETQRNKGNFPGRFSGRQFSNSRSEMNVSTLELGDSALYLCASGGNEETQYFGPGTRLLVL.

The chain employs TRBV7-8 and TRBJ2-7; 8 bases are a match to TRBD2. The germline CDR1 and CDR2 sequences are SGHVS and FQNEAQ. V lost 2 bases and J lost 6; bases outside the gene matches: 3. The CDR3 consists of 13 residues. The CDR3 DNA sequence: TGTGCCAGCAGCTTACAGCGGGAGACCGAGCAGTACTTC. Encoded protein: CASSLQRETEQYF.

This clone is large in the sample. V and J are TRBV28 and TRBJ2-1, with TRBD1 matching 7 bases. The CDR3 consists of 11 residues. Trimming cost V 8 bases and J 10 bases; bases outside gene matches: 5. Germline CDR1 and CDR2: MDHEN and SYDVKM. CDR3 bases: TGTGCCAGCGAGGGGGCCGGGGAGCAGTTCTTC. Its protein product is CASEGAGEQFF.

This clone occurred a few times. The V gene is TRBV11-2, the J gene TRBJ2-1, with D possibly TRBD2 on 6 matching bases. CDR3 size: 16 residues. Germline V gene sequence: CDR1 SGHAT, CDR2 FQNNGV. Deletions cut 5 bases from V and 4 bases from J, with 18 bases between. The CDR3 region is CASSNVVQGGYNEQFF. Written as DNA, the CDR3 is TGTGCCAGCAGCAACGTGGTCCAGGGAGGATACAATGAGCAGTTCTTC. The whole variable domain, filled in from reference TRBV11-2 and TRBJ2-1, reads EAGVAQSPRYKIIEKRQSVAFWCNPISGHATLYWYQQILGQGPKLLIQFQNNGVVDDSQLPKDRFSAERLKGVDSTLKIQPAKLEDSAVYLCASSNVVQGGYNEQFFGPGTRLTVL.

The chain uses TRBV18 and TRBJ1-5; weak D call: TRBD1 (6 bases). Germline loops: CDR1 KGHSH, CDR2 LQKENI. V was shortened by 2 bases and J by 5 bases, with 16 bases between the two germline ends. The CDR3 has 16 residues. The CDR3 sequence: CASSPRGGGLYQPQHF. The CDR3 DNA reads TGTGCCAGCTCACCAAGGGGTGGGGGGCTGTATCAGCCCCAGCATTTT.

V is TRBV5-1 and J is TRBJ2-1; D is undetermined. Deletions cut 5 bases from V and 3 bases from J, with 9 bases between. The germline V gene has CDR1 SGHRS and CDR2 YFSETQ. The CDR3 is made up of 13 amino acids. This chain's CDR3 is CASSFYHYNEQFF. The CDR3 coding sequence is TGCGCCAGCAGTTTCTACCACTACAATGAGCAGTTCTTC.

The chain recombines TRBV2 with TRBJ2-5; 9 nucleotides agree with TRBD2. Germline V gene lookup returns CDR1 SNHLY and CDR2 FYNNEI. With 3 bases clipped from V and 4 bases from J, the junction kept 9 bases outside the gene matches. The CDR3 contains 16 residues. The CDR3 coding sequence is TGTGCCAGCAGTGATTCTAGCGGGATGTATGGAGAGACCCAGTACTTC. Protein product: CASSDSSGMYGETQYF.

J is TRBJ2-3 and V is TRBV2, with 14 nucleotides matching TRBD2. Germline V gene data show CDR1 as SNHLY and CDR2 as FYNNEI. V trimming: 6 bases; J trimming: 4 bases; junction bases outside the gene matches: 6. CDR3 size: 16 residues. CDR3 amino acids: CASSGRLAGGSDTQYF. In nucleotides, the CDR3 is TGTGCCAGCAGCGGCCGACTAGCGGGAGGGTCAGATACGCAGTATTTT.

The CDR3 sequence is CASSPTPEIYGYTF. Here the CDR3 DNA reads TGTGCCAGCTCACCCACCCCCGAAATCTATGGCTACACCTTC. This chain links TRBV18 with TRBJ1-2; D remains unclear. Per germline, CDR1 KGHSH and CDR2 LQKENI. This CDR3 region has 14 residues. V was pared by 3 bases and J by 4 bases, with 12 bases between.

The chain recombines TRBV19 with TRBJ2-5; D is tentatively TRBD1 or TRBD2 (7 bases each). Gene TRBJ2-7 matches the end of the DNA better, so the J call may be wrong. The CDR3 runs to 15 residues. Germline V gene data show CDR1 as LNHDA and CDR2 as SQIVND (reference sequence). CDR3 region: CASSIPGRGGYEQYF. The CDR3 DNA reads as TGTGCCAGTAGTATCCCTGGCAGGGGGGGCTACGAGCAGTACTTC.

This CDR3 is CASSPTGTGAKETQYF. CDR3 sequence (DNA): TGTGCCAGCTCACCTACCGGGACAGGAGCGAAAGAGACCCAGTACTTC. The rearrangement joins TRBV18 to TRBJ2-5, with 8 nucleotides matching TRBD1. The germline V gene encodes CDR1 KGHSH and CDR2 LQKENI. Trimming took 3 bases from V and 3 from J; bases not matched to a gene: 9. This CDR3 has 16 amino acids.

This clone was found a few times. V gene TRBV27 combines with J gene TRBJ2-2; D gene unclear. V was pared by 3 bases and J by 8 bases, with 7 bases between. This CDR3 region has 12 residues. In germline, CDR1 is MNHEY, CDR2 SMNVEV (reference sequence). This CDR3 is CASSFLSGELFF. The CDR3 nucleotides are TGTGCCAGCAGTTTCCTGTCGGGGGAGCTGTTTTTT.

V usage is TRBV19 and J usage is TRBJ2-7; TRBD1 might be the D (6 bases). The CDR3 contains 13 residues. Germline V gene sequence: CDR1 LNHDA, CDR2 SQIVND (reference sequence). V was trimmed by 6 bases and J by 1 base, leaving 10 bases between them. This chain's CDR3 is CASRGQGSYEQYF. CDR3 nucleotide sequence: TGTGCCAGTAGAGGGCAGGGGTCCTACGAGCAGTACTTC.

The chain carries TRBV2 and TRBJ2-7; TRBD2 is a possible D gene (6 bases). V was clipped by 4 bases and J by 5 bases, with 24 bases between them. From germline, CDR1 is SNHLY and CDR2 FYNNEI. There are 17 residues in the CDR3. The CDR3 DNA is TGTGCCAGCAGTGGGGCCCTCATTGGGGAGGCGGCTAACGAGCAGTACTTC. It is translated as CASSGALIGEAANEQYF. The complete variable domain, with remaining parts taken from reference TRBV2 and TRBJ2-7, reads EPEVTQTPSHQVTQMGQEVILRCVPISNHLYFYWYRQILGQKVEFLVSFYNNEISEKSEIFDDQFSVERPDGSNFTLKIRSTKLEDSAMYFCASSGALIGEAANEQYFGPGTRLTVT.

The DNA for the CDR3 is TGTGCCATCAGAGACCCGGGACTAGCGACTAGCACAGATACGCAGTATTTT. Protein sequence: CAIRDPGLATSTDTQYF. The chain links TRBV10-3 to TRBJ2-3; 10 positions agree with TRBD2. Trimming at V came to 6 bases and at J to 0 bases, leaving 9 bases not matched to a gene. Germline V gives CDR1 ENHRY, CDR2 SYGVKD. The CDR3 is 17 residues long.

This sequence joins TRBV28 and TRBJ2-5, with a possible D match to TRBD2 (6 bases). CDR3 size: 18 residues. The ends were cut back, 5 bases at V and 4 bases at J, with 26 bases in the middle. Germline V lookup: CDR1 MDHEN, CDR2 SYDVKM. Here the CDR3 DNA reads TGTGCCAGCAGTATAAAGGCCGGGACTCCACACCCGGGAGAGACCCAGTACTTC. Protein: CASSIKAGTPHPGETQYF.

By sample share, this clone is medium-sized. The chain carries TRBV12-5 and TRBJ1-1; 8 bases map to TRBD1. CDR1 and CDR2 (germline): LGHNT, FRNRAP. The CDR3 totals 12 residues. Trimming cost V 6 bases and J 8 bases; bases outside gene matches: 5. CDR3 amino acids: CASGPGQGEAFF. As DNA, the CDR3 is TGTGCTAGTGGCCCCGGACAGGGCGAAGCTTTCTTT.

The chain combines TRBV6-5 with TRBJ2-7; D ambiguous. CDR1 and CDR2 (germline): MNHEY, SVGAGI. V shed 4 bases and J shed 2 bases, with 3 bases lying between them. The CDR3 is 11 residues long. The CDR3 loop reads CASSSAYEQYF. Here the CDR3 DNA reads TGTGCCAGCAGTTCCGCCTACGAGCAGTACTTC.

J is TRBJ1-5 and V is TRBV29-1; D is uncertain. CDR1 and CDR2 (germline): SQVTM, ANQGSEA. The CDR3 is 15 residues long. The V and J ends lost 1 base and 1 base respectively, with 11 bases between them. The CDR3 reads CSVEVAGNSNQPQHF. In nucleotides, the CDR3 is TGCAGCGTTGAAGTGGCGGGAAACAGCAATCAGCCCCAGCATTTT.

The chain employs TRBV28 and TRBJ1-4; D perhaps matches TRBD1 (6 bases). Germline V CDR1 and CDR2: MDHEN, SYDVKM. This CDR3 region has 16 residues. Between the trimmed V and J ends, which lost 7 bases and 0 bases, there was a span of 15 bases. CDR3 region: CASMATGTTTNEKLFF. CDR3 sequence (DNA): TGTGCCAGCATGGCTACAGGGACGACAACTAATGAAAAACTGTTTTTT.

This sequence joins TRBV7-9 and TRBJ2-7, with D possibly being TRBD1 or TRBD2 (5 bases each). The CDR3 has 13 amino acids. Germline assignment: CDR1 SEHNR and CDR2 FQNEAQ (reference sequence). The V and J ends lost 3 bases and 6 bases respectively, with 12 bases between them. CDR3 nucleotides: TGTGCCAGCAGCTTTGGGCTGGGACGCGAGCAGTACTTC. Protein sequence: CASSFGLGREQYF. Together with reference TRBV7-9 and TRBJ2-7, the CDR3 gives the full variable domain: DTGVSQNPRHKITKRGQNVTFRCDPISEHNRLYWYRQTLGQGPEFLTYFQNEAQLEKSRLLSDRFSAERPKGSFSTLEIQRTEQGDSAMYLCASSFGLGREQYFGPGTRLTVT.

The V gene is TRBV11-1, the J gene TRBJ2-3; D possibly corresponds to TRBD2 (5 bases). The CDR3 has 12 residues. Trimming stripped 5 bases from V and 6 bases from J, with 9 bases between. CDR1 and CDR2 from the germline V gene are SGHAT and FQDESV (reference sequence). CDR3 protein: CASSPGLDTQYF. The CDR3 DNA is TGTGCCAGCAGCCCGGGGTTGGATACGCAGTATTTT. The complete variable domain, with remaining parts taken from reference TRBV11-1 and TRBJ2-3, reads EAEVAQSPRYKITEKSQAVAFWCDPISGHATLYWYRQILGQGPELLVQFQDESVVDDSQLPKDRFSAERLKGVDSTLKIQPAELGDSAMYLCASSPGLDTQYFGPGTRLTVL.

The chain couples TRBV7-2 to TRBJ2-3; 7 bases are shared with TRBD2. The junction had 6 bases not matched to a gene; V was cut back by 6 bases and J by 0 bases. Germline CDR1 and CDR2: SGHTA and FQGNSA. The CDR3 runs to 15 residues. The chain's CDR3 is CASRSSGASTDTQYF. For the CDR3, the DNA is TGTGCCAGCAGGTCTAGCGGAGCTAGCACAGATACGCAGTATTTT. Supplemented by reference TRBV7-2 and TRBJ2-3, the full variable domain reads GAGVSQSPSNKVTEKGKDVELRCDPISGHTALYWYRQSLGQGLEFLIYFQGNSAPDKSGLPSDRFSAERTGGSVSTLTIQRTQQEDSAVYLCASRSSGASTDTQYFGPGTRLTVL.

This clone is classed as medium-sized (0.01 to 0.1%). CDR3 sequence reads: CASKASGVTDTQYF. Written as DNA, the CDR3 is TGTGCCAGTAAGGCTAGCGGGGTCACAGATACGCAGTATTTT. The genes are TRBV19 and TRBJ2-3, with 9 bases matching TRBD2. Germline V gene lookup returns CDR1 LNHDA and CDR2 SQIVND (reference sequence). The trim removed 7 bases at V and 2 bases at J, leaving 4 bases unmatched. This CDR3 has 14 residues.